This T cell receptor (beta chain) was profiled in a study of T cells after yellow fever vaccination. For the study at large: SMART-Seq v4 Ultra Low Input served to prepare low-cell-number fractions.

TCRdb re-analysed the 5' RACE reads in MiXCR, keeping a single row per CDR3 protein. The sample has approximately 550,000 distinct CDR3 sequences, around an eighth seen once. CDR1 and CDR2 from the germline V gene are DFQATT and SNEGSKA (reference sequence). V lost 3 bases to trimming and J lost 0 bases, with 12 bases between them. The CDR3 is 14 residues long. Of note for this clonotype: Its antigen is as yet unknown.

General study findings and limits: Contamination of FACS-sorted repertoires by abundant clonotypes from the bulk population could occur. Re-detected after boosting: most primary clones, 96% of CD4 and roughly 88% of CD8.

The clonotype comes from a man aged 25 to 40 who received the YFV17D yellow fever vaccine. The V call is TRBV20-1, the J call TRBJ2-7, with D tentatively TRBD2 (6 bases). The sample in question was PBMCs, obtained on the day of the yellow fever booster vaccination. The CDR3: CSASGSAFSYEQYF. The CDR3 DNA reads TGCAGTGCTAGCGGGAGCGCGTTCTCCTACGAGCAGTACTTC.